A single sample is the source of the 19 T cell receptor beta chains below, sequenced in a study of response to subunit inactivated influenza vaccine. TCRdb fed the RT-PCR reads into MiXCR, producing one record per CDR3 protein. The repertoire holds more than 400,000 distinct CDR3 sequences, roughly 7.9% seen once, with around 12% in the top ten. Material: PBMCs from blood, obtained around 25 months after vaccination. The receptors here all came from a man in his fifties or sixties who received an inactivated influenza vaccine.

This clonotype was detected a few times. The gene calls are TRBV28 and TRBJ2-7, with 8 bases identical to TRBD1. The J segment lost 7 bases and the V segment lost 6 bases, leaving 11 bases of the junction unmatched. This CDR3 comprises 14 residues. CDR1 and CDR2 from the germline V gene are MDHEN and SYDVKM. Here the CDR3 reads CASSPSQGAREQYF. CDR3 nucleotides: TGTGCCAGCAGCCCGTCGCAGGGGGCGCGGGAGCAGTACTTC.

This clonotype was found many times. The CDR3: CSAYDRATGELFF. The CDR3 region has the DNA TGCAGTGCTTACGACAGGGCCACCGGGGAGCTGTTTTTT. The rearrangement links TRBV20-1 to TRBJ2-2, with 7 bases identical to TRBD1. The CDR3 covers 13 residues. Germline lookup yields CDR1 DFQATT and CDR2 SNEGSKA (reference sequence). Losses at the gene ends were 5 bases for V and 4 bases for J; bases not matched to a gene: 4.

This clonotype was observed at least ten times. The CDR3 loop reads CAIAGGGYEQYF. The CDR3 coding sequence is TGTGCCATCGCAGGAGGGGGCTACGAGCAGTACTTC. This chain links TRBV10-3 with TRBJ2-7; either TRBD1 or TRBD2 may supply D (6 bases each). This CDR3 has 12 residues. V gave up 8 bases and J gave up 3 bases, with 11 bases separating them. Germline V gene sequence: CDR1 ENHRY, CDR2 SYGVKD.

This chain links TRBV19 with TRBJ2-2; 8 nucleotides match TRBD1. With V trimmed by 10 bases and J by 4 bases, 8 bases remained unmatched. CDR1 and CDR2 from the germline V gene are LNHDA and SQIVND (reference sequence). This CDR3 region has 14 residues. The CDR3 sequence is CATAKTGVTGELFF. CDR3 DNA: TGTGCCACTGCAAAGACAGGGGTCACCGGGGAGCTGTTTTTT.

This clonotype has just a few counts. The genes are TRBV13 and TRBJ2-7; D uncertain. There are 16 residues in the CDR3. Germline values: CDR1 PRHDT, CDR2 FYEKMQ (reference sequence). Trimming removed 0 bases from V and 1 base from J, with 13 bases in between. The CDR3 DNA reads TGTGCCAGCAGCTTAGGCATAAGTACGGCGTCCTACGAGCAGTACTTC. Amino acid sequence: CASSLGISTASYEQYF.

This clonotype was recorded many times. The V call is TRBV6-1, the J call TRBJ1-2; the D gene is possibly TRBD1 (5 bases). Trimming shortened V by 7 bases and J by 4 bases, and 16 bases separated the two germline ends. Germline CDR1 reads MNHNS; CDR2 reads SASEGT. The CDR3 totals 14 residues. The DNA for the CDR3 is TGTGCCAGCACCCCCGGGACGGACATCTATGGCTACACCTTC. It encodes CASTPGTDIYGYTF.

Notes on this clonotype: At one boundary the junction diverges from the germline segment, which might be a read error. V usage is TRBV6-7 and J usage is TRBJ1-5; D not resolved. TRBV6-7 counts as an open reading frame of uncertain function. The CDR3 is 14 residues long. CDR3 DNA: TGTACCAGCAGTTCCGCAAAGAGCAATCAGCCCCAGCATTTT. Protein: CTSSSAKSNQPQHF.

In nucleotides, the CDR3 is TGCAGCGTCAATATGAACACTGAAGCTTTCTTT. It translates to CSVNMNTEAFF. This rearrangement joins TRBV29-1 to TRBJ1-1; D is uncertain. The CDR3 spans 11 residues. Trimming shortened V by 6 bases and J by 0 bases, and 5 bases separated the two germline ends. Germline-derived CDR1 and CDR2 are SQVTM and ANQGSEA.

This chain connects TRBV7-9 to TRBJ2-7, with a tentative D call TRBD1 (6 bases). CDR1 and CDR2 from the germline V gene are SEHNR and FQNEAQ (reference sequence). The V and J ends lost 2 bases and 6 bases respectively, with 14 bases between them. This CDR3 has 14 residues. CDR3 bases: TGTGCCAGCAGCTTACTGGGGGCTGCGGTCGAGCAGTACTTC. Protein sequence: CASSLLGAAVEQYF.

This clonotype was detected many times. The V call is TRBV28, the J call TRBJ2-7, with unresolved D. V was shortened by 2 bases and J by 4 bases, with 9 bases between the two germline ends. The CDR3 loop spans 13 amino acids. Germline loops: CDR1 MDHEN, CDR2 SYDVKM. This CDR3 is CASSLGSLYEQYF. CDR3 DNA: TGTGCCAGCAGTTTAGGGTCCCTATACGAGCAGTACTTC.

This clonotype occurred a few times. V and J are TRBV12-3 or TRBV12-4 and TRBJ2-7, with 7 bases lining up with TRBD1. The trim removed 6 bases at V and 3 bases at J, leaving 20 bases unmatched. This CDR3 has 18 amino acids. The CDR3 reads CASSLGQPNLGAYYEQYF. The CDR3, as DNA: TGTGCCAGCAGCCTGGGACAGCCGAATCTCGGGGCCTACTACGAGCAGTACTTC.

This clonotype was seen at least ten times. An end of the junction does not agree with germline; a read error may underlie this. V gene TRBV7-9 combines with J gene TRBJ2-1; 9 bases map to TRBD1. CDR1 is SEHNR and CDR2 is FQNEAQ in the germline V gene (reference sequence). This CDR3 comprises 14 residues. The CDR3: CASSPGQGYNEQFF. CDR3 DNA sequence: TGCGCCAGCAGCCCGGGACAGGGATACAATGAGCAGTTCTTC.

The chain combines TRBV11-2 with TRBJ1-2; 9 nucleotides match TRBD1. CDR1 is SGHAT, CDR2 FQNNGV, per germline. J gave up 3 bases and V 4 bases, and 3 bases lay outside the gene matches. The CDR3 spans 14 residues. CDR3 coding DNA: TGTGCCAGCAGCTCCGGGACAGGGTACTATGGCTACACCTTC. This encodes CASSSGTGYYGYTF.

This clonotype showed up many times. The rearrangement links TRBV11-2 to TRBJ1-1; 8 nucleotides agree with TRBD1. The germline V gene encodes CDR1 SGHAT and CDR2 FQNNGV. The CDR3 spans 16 residues. The J segment lost 1 base and the V segment lost 2 bases, leaving 6 bases of the junction unmatched. In DNA form, the CDR3 reads TGTGCCAGCAGCTTAAGCAGGGGGCGAGGGAACACTGAAGCTTTCTTT. Its protein is CASSLSRGRGNTEAFF.

The chain employs TRBV6-5 and TRBJ2-7; D may be TRBD1 (6 bases). V lost 0 bases and J 1 base, leaving 16 bases between the germline ends. Germline V gene lookup returns CDR1 MNHEY and CDR2 SVGAGI. CDR3 length equals 17 residues. The DNA of the CDR3 is TGTGCCAGCAGTTACTCTACAGGGAGCCACATATCCTACGAGCAGTACTTC. It codes for CASSYSTGSHISYEQYF.

The rearrangement links TRBV6-2 or TRBV6-3 to TRBJ1-2; possibly TRBD1 for D (5 bases). Germline V lookup: CDR1 MNHEY, CDR2 SVGEGT. CDR3 length: 12 residues. Trimming stripped 6 bases from V and 4 bases from J, with 9 bases between. CDR3 coding DNA: TGTGCCAGCAGCTGGGGCGGCTATGGCTACACCTTC. It encodes CASSWGGYGYTF.

This chain links TRBV4-3 with TRBJ1-3, with TRBD1 matching 8 bases. Germline CDR1 and CDR2: LGHNA and YSLEER. V was clipped by 1 base and J by 15 bases; unmatched bases: 5. The CDR3 is made up of 12 amino acids. Written as DNA, the CDR3 is TGCGCCAGCAGCCAAGGACGGGGACAGGCATATTTT. Encoded protein: CASSQGRGQAYF.

The table lists this clonotype with many counts. This rearrangement joins TRBV11-2 to TRBJ2-5, with TRBD2 matching over 8 bases. The V segment lost 0 bases and the J segment 1 base; nucleotides outside the gene matches: 7. CDR1 and CDR2 from the germline V gene are SGHAT and FQNNGV. CDR3 length: 17 amino acids. The CDR3 nucleotides read TGTGCCAGCAGCTTAGATCAAGGTAGCGGGATCCAAGAGACCCAGTACTTC. Translating gives CASSLDQGSGIQETQYF. Looking up the rest from reference TRBV11-2 and TRBJ2-5 gives the full variable domain: EAGVAQSPRYKIIEKRQSVAFWCNPISGHATLYWYQQILGQGPKLLIQFQNNGVVDDSQLPKDRFSAERLKGVDSTLKIQPAKLEDSAVYLCASSLDQGSGIQETQYFGPGTRLLVL.

This chain joins TRBV15 and TRBJ1-4; D remains unclear. CDR3 size: 15 residues. Germline-derived CDR1 and CDR2 are LNHNV and YYDKDF (reference sequence). Trimming pared 0 bases from V and 3 bases from J, leaving 8 bases between. The CDR3 loop is CATSRDRRANEKLFF. For the CDR3, the DNA is TGTGCCACCAGCAGAGACCGACGGGCTAATGAAAAACTGTTTTTT.